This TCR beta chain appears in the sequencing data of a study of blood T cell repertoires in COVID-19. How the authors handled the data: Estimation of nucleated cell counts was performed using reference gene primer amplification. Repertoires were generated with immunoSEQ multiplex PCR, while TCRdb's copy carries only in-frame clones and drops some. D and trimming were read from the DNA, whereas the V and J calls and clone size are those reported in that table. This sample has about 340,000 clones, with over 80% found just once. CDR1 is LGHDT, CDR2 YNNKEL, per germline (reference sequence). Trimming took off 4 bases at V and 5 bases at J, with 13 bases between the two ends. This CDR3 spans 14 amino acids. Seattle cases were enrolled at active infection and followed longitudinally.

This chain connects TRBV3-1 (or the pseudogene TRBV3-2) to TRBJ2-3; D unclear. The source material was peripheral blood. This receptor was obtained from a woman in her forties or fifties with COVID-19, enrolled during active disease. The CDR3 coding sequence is TGTGCCAGCAGCCCCAGGTACCAAGAAGATACGCAGTATTTT. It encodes CASSPRYQEDTQYF.